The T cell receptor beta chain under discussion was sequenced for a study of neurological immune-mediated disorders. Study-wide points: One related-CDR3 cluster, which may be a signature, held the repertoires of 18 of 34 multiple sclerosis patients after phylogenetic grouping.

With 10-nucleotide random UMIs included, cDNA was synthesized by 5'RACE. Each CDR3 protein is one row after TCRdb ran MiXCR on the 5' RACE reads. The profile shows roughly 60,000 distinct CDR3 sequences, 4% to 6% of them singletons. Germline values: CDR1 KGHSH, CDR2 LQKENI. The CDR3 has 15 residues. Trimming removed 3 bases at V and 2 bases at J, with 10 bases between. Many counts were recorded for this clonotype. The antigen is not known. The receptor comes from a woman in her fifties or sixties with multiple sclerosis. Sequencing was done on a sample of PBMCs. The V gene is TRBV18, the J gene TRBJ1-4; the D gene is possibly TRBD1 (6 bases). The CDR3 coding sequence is TGTGCCAGCTCACCGGGGGCTCAGACTAATGAAAAACTGTTTTTT. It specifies CASSPGAQTNEKLFF.